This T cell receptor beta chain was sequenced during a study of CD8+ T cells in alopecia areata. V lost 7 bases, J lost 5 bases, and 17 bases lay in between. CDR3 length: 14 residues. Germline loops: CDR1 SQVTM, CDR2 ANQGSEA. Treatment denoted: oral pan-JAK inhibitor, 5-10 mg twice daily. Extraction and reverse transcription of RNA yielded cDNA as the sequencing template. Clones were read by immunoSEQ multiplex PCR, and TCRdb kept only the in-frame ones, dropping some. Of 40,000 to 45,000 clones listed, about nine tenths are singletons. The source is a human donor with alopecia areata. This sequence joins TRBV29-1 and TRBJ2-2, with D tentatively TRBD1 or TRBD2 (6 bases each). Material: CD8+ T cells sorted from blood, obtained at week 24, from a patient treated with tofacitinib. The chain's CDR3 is CSALTGRGTGELFF. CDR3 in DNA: TGCAGCGCCCTGACAGGCCGGGGGACCGGGGAGCTGTTTTTT.